The rows below give T cell receptor beta chains drawn from one sample of a study of blood T cells in healthy people across ages. TCRdb fed the 5' RACE reads into MiXCR, producing one record per CDR3 protein. The sample lists roughly 700,000 distinct CDR3 sequences; about 32% were seen once. The source material was blood. The receptor source for this set is a woman at least 80 years old in good health. Both conserved end residues are part of each CDR3. A D gene is named only where the DNA matches it firmly. Expanded clones are given a class, and other clones once, few, many or no size at all.

DNA: TGTGCCAGCAGCGTAGGTAGCGGGGGGAACACAGATACGCAGTATTTT
CDR3: CASSVGSGGNTDTQYF
size: many
J: TRBJ2-3
length: 16
V: TRBV9
D: TRBD2

DNA: TGTGCCAGCAGCTTAGGTAGGGTCCAATACAATGAGCAGTTCTTC
CDR3: CASSLGRVQYNEQFF
size: NA
J: TRBJ2-1
length: 15
V: TRBV7-9
D: NA

DNA: TGCAGTACAAAATACAATGAGCAGTTCTTC
CDR3: CSTKYNEQFF
size: once
J: TRBJ2-1
length: 10
V: TRBV20-1
D: NA

DNA: TGTGCCAGCAGCGTACTACAGGGGCTCGGGGAGCTGTTTTTT
CDR3: CASSVLQGLGELFF
size: few
J: TRBJ2-2
length: 14
V: TRBV9
D: TRBD1

DNA: TGTGCCAGCAGCTTAGTCGTTCGCCGGGACAGCTACACCTTC
CDR3: CASSLVVRRDSYTF
size: many
J: TRBJ1-2
length: 14
V: TRBV7-2
D: NA

DNA: TGTGCCAGCAGGGACAGGGGCCAAAACATTCAGTACTTC
CDR3: CASRDRGQNIQYF
size: many
J: TRBJ2-4
length: 13
V: TRBV6-1
D: TRBD1

DNA: TGTGCCACCTGGGGGGGAGGGGGGGCGCCTAGCACAGATACGCAGTATTTT
CDR3: CATWGGGGAPSTDTQYF
size: many
J: TRBJ2-3
length: 17
V: TRBV15
D: NA

DNA: TGTGCCAGCAGTTACGTAGACCGAAACACAGATACGCAGTATTTT
CDR3: CASSYVDRNTDTQYF
size: many
J: TRBJ2-3
length: 15
V: TRBV6-2/TRBV6-3
D: NA

DNA: TGTGCCAGCAGACTCCAACAGGGGGCAAAAAACTATGGCTACACCTTC
CDR3: CASRLQQGAKNYGYTF
size: many
J: TRBJ1-2
length: 16
V: TRBV6-2/TRBV6-3
D: TRBD1

DNA: TGTGCCAGCAGTTGCTCGATAGCGGATTTCAGCAATCAGCCCCAGCATTTT
CDR3: CASSCSIADFSNQPQHF
size: NA
J: TRBJ1-5
length: 17
V: TRBV6-2/TRBV6-3
D: NA

DNA: TGTGCCAGCAGCGTAGGGGGGAGGACAGGGGAGGAAAAACTGTTTTTT
CDR3: CASSVGGRTGEEKLFF
size: NA
J: TRBJ1-4
length: 16
V: TRBV9
D: TRBD1

DNA: TGCGCCAGCAGCATTGACAGACTCAATGAGCAGTTCTTC
CDR3: CASSIDRLNEQFF
size: NA
J: TRBJ2-1
length: 13
V: TRBV5-1
D: NA

DNA: TGTGCCAGCAGCACTCACGGGCGGGGACAGCCCCAGCATTTT
CDR3: CASSTHGRGQPQHF
size: few
J: TRBJ1-5
length: 14
V: TRBV27
D: NA

DNA: TGTGCCAGCAGTGAGAAGAGGGGTAGTAGTAAGCAGTTCTTC
CDR3: CASSEKRGSSKQFF
size: many
J: TRBJ2-1
length: 14
V: TRBV2
D: NA

DNA: TGTGCCAGCAGAAGAGACTACGAGCAGTACTTC
CDR3: CASRRDYEQYF
size: many
J: TRBJ2-7
length: 11
V: TRBV5-5
D: NA

DNA: TGCAGTGCCGGACCCGGGACGGCAAATGAAAAACTGTTTTTT
CDR3: CSAGPGTANEKLFF
size: many
J: TRBJ1-4
length: 14
V: TRBV20-1
D: NA

DNA: TGTGCCAGCAGCTTAAACCAGTACCACAATGAGCAGTTCTTC
CDR3: CASSLNQYHNEQFF
size: NA
J: TRBJ2-1
length: 14
V: TRBV7-9
D: NA

DNA: TGTGCCAGCAGCTTAAAGCCGGGGGGGCGGGAGACCCAGTACTTC
CDR3: CASSLKPGGRETQYF
size: NA
J: TRBJ2-5
length: 15
V: TRBV7-7
D: TRBD2

DNA: TGTGCCAGCAGCAAAGACCCTGCGGGGGCCTTCACCGGGGAGCTGTTTTTT
CDR3: CASSKDPAGAFTGELFF
size: NA
J: TRBJ2-2
length: 17
V: TRBV4-2
D: NA

DNA: TGTGCCAGCAGTTACTCTCGGACCCGGGGCACAGATACGCAGTATTTT
CDR3: CASSYSRTRGTDTQYF
size: many
J: TRBJ2-3
length: 16
V: TRBV6-5
D: NA

DNA: TGTGCCAGCGGGAGGGGGGGCCACGAGCAGTACTTC
CDR3: CASGRGGHEQYF
size: NA
J: TRBJ2-7
length: 12
V: TRBV2
D: NA

DNA: TGTGCCAGCAGTTTTGGGCAGGGGGCTAGAACTGAAGCTTTCTTT
CDR3: CASSFGQGARTEAFF
size: NA
J: TRBJ1-1
length: 15
V: TRBV12-3/TRBV12-4
D: TRBD1

DNA: TGCGCCAGCAGCTTCGAGGGGAATGAGCAGTTCTTC
CDR3: CASSFEGNEQFF
size: many
J: TRBJ2-1
length: 12
V: TRBV5-1
D: NA

DNA: TGTGCCAGCAGCTTACTGGGGGGCCTCTCCTACAATGAGCAGTTCTTC
CDR3: CASSLLGGLSYNEQFF
size: many
J: TRBJ2-1
length: 16
V: TRBV7-3
D: NA

DNA: TGTGCCAGCAGTGCTCTTGGGTCCGCCTTCGCTGGCTACACCTTC
CDR3: CASSALGSAFAGYTF
size: many
J: TRBJ1-2
length: 15
V: TRBV2
D: NA

DNA: TGTGCCAGCAGCCCGGGACAGGGCTATAATTCACCCCTCCACTTT
CDR3: CASSPGQGYNSPLHF
size: few
J: TRBJ1-6
length: 15
V: TRBV9
D: TRBD1

DNA: TGCGCCAGCAGCCTATCGGGACAAAACCACGAGCAGTACTTC
CDR3: CASSLSGQNHEQYF
size: NA
J: TRBJ2-7
length: 14
V: TRBV5-1
D: NA

DNA: TGTGCCAGCAGCTTAGTGTGGGGCGGGAGGGACAATGAGCAGTACTTC
CDR3: CASSLVWGGRDNEQYF
size: NA
J: TRBJ2-7
length: 16
V: TRBV7-2
D: TRBD2

DNA: TGTGCCAGCAGCTTGACCCGCGAGCAGTACTTC
CDR3: CASSLTREQYF
size: few
J: TRBJ2-7
length: 11
V: TRBV5-6
D: NA

DNA: TGCAGTGTTGAGTCGGGGCGCGCGAAGGAAGCTTTCTTT
CDR3: CSVESGRAKEAFF
size: many
J: TRBJ1-1
length: 13
V: TRBV20-1
D: NA

DNA: TGTGCCACCAGTGAGAGGGGCGAGACCCAGTACTTC
CDR3: CATSERGETQYF
size: NA
J: TRBJ2-5
length: 12
V: TRBV24-1
D: NA

DNA: TGTGCCAGCAGTAAGGGGACAATCCGCGAGCAGTACTTC
CDR3: CASSKGTIREQYF
size: many
J: TRBJ2-7
length: 13
V: TRBV12-3/TRBV12-4
D: NA

DNA: TGTGCCAGCAGCTTCGGGAGGAGGAATGAGCAGTTCTTC
CDR3: CASSFGRRNEQFF
size: many
J: TRBJ2-1
length: 13
V: TRBV7-6
D: TRBD2

DNA: TGTGCCAGCAGTTTTCAGGGGGCTTACGGCTACACCTTC
CDR3: CASSFQGAYGYTF
size: many
J: TRBJ1-2
length: 13
V: TRBV12-3/TRBV12-4
D: TRBD1

DNA: TGTGCCAGCAGGGGGACAGGCCACGGGGAGTACTTC
CDR3: CASRGTGHGEYF
size: NA
J: TRBJ2-7
length: 12
V: TRBV2
D: TRBD1

DNA: TGCGCCAGCAGCCAAGGACAGGGCAGTGAAAAACTGTTTTTT
CDR3: CASSQGQGSEKLFF
size: many
J: TRBJ1-4
length: 14
V: TRBV5-1
D: TRBD1

DNA: TGTGCCAGCAGCGTAGGTCCAGCGGGAGTTGAAGAGACCCAGTACTTC
CDR3: CASSVGPAGVEETQYF
size: NA
J: TRBJ2-5
length: 16
V: TRBV9
D: TRBD2

DNA: TGCGCCAGCAGGAGGGTGGGCTCCTACGAGCAGTACTTC
CDR3: CASRRVGSYEQYF
size: NA
J: TRBJ2-7
length: 13
V: TRBV5-1
D: NA

DNA: TGCAGCGGCGTCACAGGGCCCTATGGCTACACCTTC
CDR3: CSGVTGPYGYTF
size: many
J: TRBJ1-2
length: 12
V: TRBV29-1
D: NA

DNA: TGTGCCAGCAGCGCCGGGACAGGGCCCAATGAGCAGTTCTTC
CDR3: CASSAGTGPNEQFF
size: NA
J: TRBJ2-1
length: 14
V: TRBV7-6
D: TRBD1

DNA: TGTGCCAGCAGCCAACTATTGGGCCCAGAGACCCAGTACTTC
CDR3: CASSQLLGPETQYF
size: many
J: TRBJ2-5
length: 14
V: TRBV11-2
D: NA

DNA: TGTGCCATCACTGCTGAGCTCCGGGGGAGTGGCTACACCTTC
CDR3: CAITAELRGSGYTF
size: many
J: TRBJ1-2
length: 14
V: TRBV10-3
D: NA

DNA: TGTGCCTGGAGTGGAGGCTCTCATACGCAGTATTTT
CDR3: CAWSGGSHTQYF
size: many
J: TRBJ2-3
length: 12
V: TRBV30
D: NA

DNA: TGTGCCAGCAGCTTAGAGTTGGCCATTTTCGAAGCCAAAAACATTCAGTACTTC
CDR3: CASSLELAIFEAKNIQYF
size: many
J: TRBJ2-4
length: 18
V: TRBV7-9
D: NA

DNA: TGTGCCAGCAGTGCCGCCACAGGGGGCGTAAAGACCCAGTACTTC
CDR3: CASSAATGGVKTQYF
size: many
J: TRBJ2-5
length: 15
V: TRBV6-1
D: TRBD1

DNA: TGTGCCAGCAGCGAATACTTGAGGGGAATAGAGACCCAGTACTTC
CDR3: CASSEYLRGIETQYF
size: NA
J: TRBJ2-5
length: 15
V: TRBV3-1
D: NA

DNA: TGCGCCAGCAGCTTGGGTAGGGAACCTAACTATGGCTACACCTTC
CDR3: CASSLGREPNYGYTF
size: many
J: TRBJ1-2
length: 15
V: TRBV5-1
D: NA

DNA: TGTGCCAGCAGCTTAAAGGGGGACTTAGCCAAAAACATTCAGTACTTC
CDR3: CASSLKGDLAKNIQYF
size: NA
J: TRBJ2-4
length: 16
V: TRBV7-2
D: NA

DNA: TGTGCCAGCTCACCACCCTCGGCGAGCAATGAGCAGTTCTTC
CDR3: CASSPPSASNEQFF
size: many
J: TRBJ2-1
length: 14
V: TRBV18
D: NA

DNA: TGCGCCAGCAGCTTGGGTCCAGGGGGCGAGACCCAGTACTTC
CDR3: CASSLGPGGETQYF
size: many
J: TRBJ2-5
length: 14
V: TRBV5-1
D: TRBD1

DNA: TGTGCCAGCAGCCAGCGGGGGTGCGGCGAGCAGTACTTC
CDR3: CASSQRGCGEQYF
size: many
J: TRBJ2-7
length: 13
V: TRBV6-5
D: TRBD2

DNA: TGTGCCAGCAGCTTTGACAGCGTAGATGAGCAGTTCTTC
CDR3: CASSFDSVDEQFF
size: few
J: TRBJ2-1
length: 13
V: TRBV7-2
D: NA

DNA: TGTGCCAGCAGTTACAGCGGGACCTCTTGGAATGAGCAGTTCTTC
CDR3: CASSYSGTSWNEQFF
size: NA
J: TRBJ2-1
length: 15
V: TRBV6-2/TRBV6-3
D: TRBD2

DNA: TGCGCCAGCAGCTCCGGGACTAGCAGGCAAGAGACCCAGTACTTC
CDR3: CASSSGTSRQETQYF
size: many
J: TRBJ2-5
length: 15
V: TRBV5-1
D: TRBD2

DNA: TGCAGTGCTAGCCCGAACTACGAGCAGTACTTC
CDR3: CSASPNYEQYF
size: many
J: TRBJ2-7
length: 11
V: TRBV20-1
D: NA

DNA: TGTGCCAGCTCACTGTCGGACAGGGAAGAGACCCAGTACTTC
CDR3: CASSLSDREETQYF
size: many
J: TRBJ2-5
length: 14
V: TRBV18
D: TRBD1

DNA: TGCGCCAGCAGCCCCGGCGGGGAGGCCTACGAGCAGTACTTC
CDR3: CASSPGGEAYEQYF
size: NA
J: TRBJ2-7
length: 14
V: TRBV5-1
D: NA

DNA: TGCGCCAGCAGACAGGCCCTAGCGGACAATGAGCAGTTCTTC
CDR3: CASRQALADNEQFF
size: many
J: TRBJ2-1
length: 14
V: TRBV5-1
D: TRBD2

DNA: TGTGCCAGCAGCCAAGCCGGGACAGGGGGTATGCTGTTTTTT
CDR3: CASSQAGTGGMLFF
size: NA
J: TRBJ2-2
length: 14
V: TRBV14
D: TRBD1

DNA: TGTGCCAGCAGCCAAGATGGGGTATTTCAGCCCCAGCATTTT
CDR3: CASSQDGVFQPQHF
size: NA
J: TRBJ1-5
length: 14
V: TRBV3-1
D: NA